The present TCR beta chain was sequenced within a study of T cells in Graves' hyperthyroidism and ophthalmopathy (dated by TCRdb to about 2019). With respect to the entire study: Peripheral blood samples were taken at initial diagnosis, before any treatment was given. A discovery cohort of about a hundred patients, fewer than 50 with Graves' ophthalmopathy and 55 to 60 with stable Graves' hyperthyroidism, was used to find distinguishing TCR V-J signatures. An independent validation cohort of under 20 hyperthyroidism patients and over 15 patients who later progressed to ophthalmopathy tested prospective prediction of ophthalmopathy. The approximately 100 discovery patients were randomly divided into training and test sets at a 7:3 ratio. In addition, the study compared T-cell repertoires in thyroid tissue and in blood from several Graves' hyperthyroidism patients. Following sampling, methimazole starting at 30 mg daily was given to hyperthyroidism patients, and high-dose intravenous methylprednisolone was given to ophthalmopathy patients. The paper reports TCR Vbeta CDR3 sequencing of 140 or so peripheral blood samples: around 45 ophthalmopathy, about 75 hyperthyroidism and approximately 17 progressor patients. What the research found in general, with its limitations: No statistical method was used to set the sample size in advance, and investigators knew the group allocation. In validation, the model predicted progression to ophthalmopathy with 60% to 71% sensitivity and approximately 78% specificity, a median of 6.5 months before onset. Most expanded thyroid clonotypes (frequency above 0.001) were also detected in blood, suggesting blood repertoires may reflect thyroid immune responses. In cross-validation, a model built on a 13 V-J signature told ophthalmopathy apart from stable hyperthyroidism with 85% to 90% sensitivity and about 81% specificity, and in testing the same model reached 80%/75%.

Amplification of TCR beta CDR3 regions was carried out from RNA transcripts. A first-round RT-PCR of the TCR CDR3 used the HTBI primer set with the Qiagen OneStep RT-PCR kit. The libraries were constructed in a second round of multiplex PCR and then size-selected and purified. Sequencing of the libraries was done on an Illumina HiSeq2000 using paired-end 100 bp reads. The authors' pipeline ran thus. SOAPnuke was used to process the raw data, with reads discarded if the reads contained adapters or uncalled bases, had a mean Phred below 15, or lacked an exact constant-primer or identifier match. COPE v1.2.5 was used to merge the high-quality paired reads, and each unique nucleotide sequence was defined as a clonotype. Clonotypes were aligned to IMGT TRBV, TRBD and TRBJ reference segments using MiTCR v1.1. The analysis included only V-J combinations with a frequency above 0.0001, which together covered approximately 99% of the repertoires. A TCS score was defined as the ratio between F50 (clonal expansion) and ExV (chaos), using BLOSUM62-based TCRdist between CDR3 peptides within each V-J. Welch's t-statistics and random forest reduced 514 V-J features to about 12, which were used in a naive Bayes classifier (R e1071). The Morisita-Horn index was used to measure how similar the thyroid and blood repertoires were. In TCRdb, the public reads were trimmed at Q25 with fastp and aligned with MiXCR, with productive beta chains retained. Merged by CDR3 protein, the rows form single entries marked with the most common genes and DNA. What appears here as the V and J calls and clone size reflects TCRdb's work, not the paper's. In this sample the table shows around 760,000 distinct CDR3 sequences, about 35% of which occur a single time. In total, the top ten clones hold around 31% of the sample.

Stable Graves' hyperthyroidism was defined as no progression to ophthalmopathy during 18 months of follow-up. Hyperthyroidism patients were newly diagnosed, with disease duration under 2 months, and aged 18 to 65 years. Patients with uncontrolled infections, other autoimmune diseases, pregnancy or lactation were excluded. Clinical symptoms, serum thyroxine and TRAb, thyroid ultrasound, and orbital computed tomography formed the basis for the diagnoses. PBMCs were separated from 10 ml of fresh peripheral blood using Ficoll-Paque density gradient centrifugation. Total RNA was extracted using Trizol reagent, and RNA quality was assessed on an Agilent 2100 Bioanalyzer. A remark on this clonotype: There is no known antigen for this receptor. Within one base of it there is no much larger clone, and no base qualities were kept.

V is cut back by 2 bases and J by 7 bases, with 5 bases in the junction unmatched. The germline V gene yields KGHDR for CDR1 and SFDVKD for CDR2. The CDR3 sequence holds 15 residues, the cysteine and phenylalanine included. Only the CDR3 DNA is retained, 45 bases long and in frame from the first base. Sequencing input: blood. The sequence links TRBV24-1 to TRBJ2-1; 9 central bases correspond to TRBD2. This TCR came from a woman between 35 and 50 years old with Graves' hyperthyroidism. In nucleotides, the sequence is TGTGCCACCAGTGATTCCAGCGGGGGGTGGAATGAGCAGTTCTTC. Its protein reads: CATSDSSGGWNEQFF.